Listed below are T cell receptor beta chains from one sample, sequenced in a study of blood T cell repertoires in COVID-19. Some clones are missing from TCRdb's copy, which holds only in-frame ones; the method was immunoSEQ multiplex PCR. The table has around 15,000 clones, around 90% seen once; the top ten hold around 17%. Input material: peripheral blood. These TCRs come from a man in his fifties with active COVID-19. CDR3s leave out the opening cysteine and the closing phenylalanine or tryptophan. Each record gives: J gene, V gene, CDR3 protein.

>TRBJ2-7|TRBV4-1
ASSQGLAGVSYEQY
>TRBJ2-1|TRBV27
ASSESQRALEQF
>TRBJ1-2|TRBV10-3
AIRTPLGGYT
>TRBJ1-2|TRBV7-9
ASSQTQGSGYT
>TRBJ1-4|TRBV6-5
ASGRQTTNEKLF
>TRBJ1-4|TRBV4-1
ASSQPRGGVTTNEKLF
>TRBJ1-1|TRBV5-3
ARSLRGRTLNTEAF
>TRBJ1-5|TRBV4-2
ASSQDGGNQPQH
>TRBJ1-1|TRBV7-8
ASSLEAGGHTEAF
>TRBJ2-3|TRBV19
ASSIDRLARVDTQY
>TRBJ2-5|TRBV7-8
AIAVVGSRGTQY
>TRBJ1-3|TRBV25-1
ASSERTRNTIY
>TRBJ2-4|TRBV19
ASSPWTSGRDIQY
>TRBJ2-7|TRBV6-5
ASSSSSTSGGGEQY
>TRBJ1-1|TRBV20-1
SASNFRVRTEAF
>TRBJ2-7|TRBV28
ASSATGMKYEQY
>TRBJ2-2|TRBV7-9
ASRAGEVGELF
>TRBJ2-2|TRBV28
ASTLRGRASGELF
>TRBJ1-1|TRBV3-1/TRBV3-2
ASSQEGVTEAF
>TRBJ1-3|TRBV5-4
ASSLDISSGNTIY
>TRBJ2-5|TRBV7-2
ASSLAWRGGETQY
>TRBJ1-3|TRBV5-5
ATSAGPSSGNTIY
>TRBJ2-7|TRBV28
ATLGRGAYEQY
>TRBJ2-2|TRBV19
ASMPGQGNTGELF
>TRBJ2-7|TRBV10-2
ASSETSGSNYEQY
>TRBJ1-5|TRBV4-3
ASSPDGNSNQPQH
>TRBJ2-1|TRBV11-2
ASSTFRGRTSYNEQF
>TRBJ2-7|TRBV27
ASSSIMGGNEQY
>TRBJ2-3|TRBV4-2
ASSHLVEQGASDTQY
>TRBJ2-7|TRBV6-2/TRBV6-3
ASSQGSILAGRGY
>TRBJ1-4|TRBV15
ATSSGTPAGKLF
>TRBJ2-7|TRBV6-5
ASSLLGASSYEQY
>TRBJ2-1|TRBV11-1
ASSLAPLADGNNEQF
>TRBJ1-6|TRBV13
ASSTHISDRAYNSPLH
>TRBJ2-1|TRBV5-8
ASSLRISDEQF
>TRBJ1-1|TRBV7-2
ASSYPVQGSTEAF
>TRBJ1-2|TRBV11-2
ASSQRERRGYT
>TRBJ2-7|TRBV3-1/TRBV3-2
ASSGQSYEQY
>TRBJ1-1|TRBV5-6
ASSLTVNTEAF
>TRBJ2-1|TRBV11-3
ASRRLEEQF
>TRBJ1-6|TRBV2
ASSGTATRSYNSPLH
>TRBJ1-1|TRBV12-3/TRBV12-4
ASSLEGGEAF
>TRBJ1-2|TRBV4-1
ASSQEYVGRFGYGYT
>TRBJ2-1|TRBV5-4
ASSLDPSGSLAEQF
>TRBJ2-7|TRBV28
ASSLAGNEQY